This TCR beta chain was sequenced in a study of T cell changes during pregnancy in multiple sclerosis. This clone was found once. The repertoire was sequenced with immunoSEQ multiplex PCR; TCRdb's copy has only in-frame clones and lacks some. In the table there are about 67,000 clones, roughly nine tenths of which are singletons. Trimming pared 3 bases from V and 3 bases from J, leaving 11 bases between. CDR1 and CDR2 (germline): SGHAT, FQNNGV. The CDR3 consists of 14 residues. The specimen was peripheral blood, collected in the second trimester of pregnancy. The gene calls are TRBV11-2 and TRBJ1-1; D uncertain. The receptor's source is a female donor with multiple sclerosis, enrolled in a pregnancy study. CDR3 in DNA: TGTGCCAGCAGCTTTGGCACATCCGACACTGAAGCTTTCTTT. Its translation is CASSFGTSDTEAFF.